This note documents a single T cell receptor beta chain sequence. What it binds is not known. Uncontrolled infection, other autoimmune disease, pregnancy or lactation led to exclusion. Thyroid ultrasound and orbital computed tomography, with clinical symptoms and serum thyroxine and TRAb, informed diagnoses. Isolation of PBMCs was performed on around 9.7 ml fresh peripheral blood. This CDR3 region has 15 residues. The germline gives CDR1 LGHDT, CDR2 YNNKEL (reference sequence). The trim removed 7 bases at V and 6 bases at J, leaving 13 bases unmatched. The data originate from a study of T cells in Graves' hyperthyroidism and ophthalmopathy. Researchers took RNA transcripts and amplified the TCR beta CDR3 regions from them. The HTBI primer set drove a first-round RT-PCR of the TCR CDR3. TCRdb used MiXCR to reprocess the multiplex PCR reads, holding one entry per CDR3 protein. The sample holds fewer than 550,000 distinct CDR3 sequences; 24% are singletons and the top ten take about 11%.

Study conclusions and caveats: Before onset, by a median of approximately 6.2 months, the model predicted ophthalmopathy.

The rearrangement links TRBV3-1 to TRBJ2-5, with TRBD1 identical over 8 bases. The sequence was collected from a woman under 40 with Graves' ophthalmopathy. Material: blood. The CDR3 DNA follows: TGTGCCAGCAAAAAAGGACAGGGAGTTATGCAGACCCAGTACTTC. As protein: CASKKGQGVMQTQYF.